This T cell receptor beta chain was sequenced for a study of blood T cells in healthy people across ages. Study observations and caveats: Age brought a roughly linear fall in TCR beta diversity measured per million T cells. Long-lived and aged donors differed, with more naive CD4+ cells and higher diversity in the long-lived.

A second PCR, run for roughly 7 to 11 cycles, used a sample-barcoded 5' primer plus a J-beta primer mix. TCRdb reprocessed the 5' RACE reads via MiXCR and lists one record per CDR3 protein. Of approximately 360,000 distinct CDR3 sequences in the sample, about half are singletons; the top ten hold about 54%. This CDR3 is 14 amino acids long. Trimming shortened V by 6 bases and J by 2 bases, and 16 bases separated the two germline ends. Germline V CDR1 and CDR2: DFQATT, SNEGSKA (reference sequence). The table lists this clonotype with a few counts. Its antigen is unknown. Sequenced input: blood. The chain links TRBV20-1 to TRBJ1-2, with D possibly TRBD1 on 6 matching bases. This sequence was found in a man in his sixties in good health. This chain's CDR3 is CSALPSQGNYGYTF. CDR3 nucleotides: TGCAGTGCCCTCCCCTCTCAGGGGAACTATGGCTACACCTTC.